The T cell receptor (beta chain) under discussion was sequenced for a study of T cell responses to AZD1222 COVID-19 vaccine. Background on the study: Pooled in the analysis were second doses at about 4 or about 12 weeks.

The CDR3 is 14 residues long. Germline V CDR1 and CDR2: KGHSH, LQKENI. With 3 bases removed from V and 5 bases from J, the gap between germline ends came to 13 bases. Points from the study as a whole: Donor demographics were predominantly white British with a female majority; clonal diversity may be underestimated. Within unmutated variant regions lay the reported targets of nearly half of spike-specific TCRs.

This clone showed up just a few times. What it recognizes is unknown. Sequenced by immunoSEQ multiplex PCR; TCRdb stores in-frame clones only, minus some. The profile shows under 95,000 clones, about nine tenths of them singletons. J is TRBJ1-1 and V is TRBV18; D might be TRBD1 (5 bases). This specimen consisted of peripheral blood, obtained on day 0 of AZD1222 vaccination. This clonotype was obtained from an adult in good health. The CDR3 sequence: CASSPRDEGTEAFF. The CDR3 DNA is TGTGCCAGCTCACCCCGGGACGAGGGGACTGAAGCTTTCTTT.